This T cell receptor (beta chain) appears in the sequencing data of a study of type 1 regulatory T cells. Study information: This in vitro CD4 product, T-allo10, is enriched for Tr1 cells and alloantigen-specific.

CDR3 size: 13 residues. With 4 bases clipped from V and 4 bases from J, the junction kept 4 bases outside the gene matches. Points from the study as a whole: Type 1 regulatory T cells had a more restricted TCR repertoire than non-type 1 regulatory T cells.

TCRdb analysed the reads with MiXCR anew, one entry per CDR3 protein. The sample contains roughly 60,000 distinct CDR3 sequences, roughly two thirds of which appear only once. A word on this clonotype: Its antigen remains unknown.

The V and J genes are TRBV12-3 or TRBV12-4 and TRBJ2-7, with TRBD1 matching 7 bases. Sequenced input: cultured non-Tr1 T cells, either the whole culture or a sorted T cell fraction (not recorded which). The sequence came from a human donor in good health. Here the CDR3 DNA reads TGTGCCAGCAGTTACAGGGGTTCGTACGAGCAGTACTTC. This codes for CASSYRGSYEQYF.